One TCR beta chain is described in this entry. This clone was observed once. Its specific antigen is unknown. Qualities for individual bases were not recorded, and no much larger clone is one base off. The time point label on this specimen signifies: baseline before first vaccination. Vaccinee samples were obtained from the UK trials COV001 and COV002, which included a single-blind randomized controlled phase 2/3 trial of AZD1222 (ChAdOx1 nCoV-19) in healthy adults. For TCRbeta chain sequencing, PBMC samples from trial participants were taken at day 0 and at day 28 after the second dose. The junction carries 17 bases between V and J, which are trimmed by 4 bases and 6 bases respectively. Its CDR3 holds 14 amino acids, cysteine through phenylalanine. The kept DNA is CDR3 alone, 42 bases in frame from the first base. CDR1 and CDR2 are read off the germline V gene (reference sequence) as SGHKS and YYEKEE.

The source of the sample is a study of T cell responses to AZD1222 COVID-19 vaccine (dated by TCRdb to about 2021). Background for the entire study: AZD1222 recipients with second doses at about 4 weeks or about 12 weeks were pooled, because spike-specific TCR depth and breadth did not differ between schedules. TCR sequencing covered some 250 trial participants: 207 given two doses of AZD1222 and 26 given two doses of MenACWY control vaccine. Trial participants were enrolled by age into subgroups of 18-55, 56-69 and 70-plus years, and around 140, 26 and 57 TCR-sequenced participants, respectively, were included in these subgroups. Here is what the overall study found, with its caveats: Spike-specific TCR breadth and depth rose significantly after two AZD1222 doses compared with day 0 and with MenACWY recipients. Vaccine-associated CD4 TCRs spanned the whole spike protein, with dominant responses in regions 160-218 and 743-854. In the small 56-69-year group, the increase in depth fell short of significance, most likely because of low power. Most participants were white British and females outnumbered males, and the authors suggested that clonal diversity may have been underestimated. Conclusions about previously exposed vaccinees are limited, since just five or six AZD1222 recipients were seropositive for SARS-CoV-2 at baseline. Reportedly, close to half of the unique spike-specific TCRs recognized epitopes lying outside the regions that are mutated in the B.1.351 and B.1.1.7 variants. Because no day 14 peak-response samples were available, the repertoires could be characterized only after the peak T cell response.

The CDR3 regions of human TCRbeta chains were subjected to immunosequencing. As for how the authors treated the data: Repertoire TCRs were checked for matches against a reference library of SARS-CoV-2-specific TCRs that had been generated using the MIRA antigen-specificity platform. Breadth meant the fraction of unique TCRs that were SARS-CoV-2-associated, whereas depth meant the fraction of total T cells that were SARS-CoV-2-associated. Using the MIRA data, each spike-specific TCR was assigned both to the spike region to which the TCR was reactive and to a CD4 or CD8 class. Log10-transformed breadth and depth values were compared by one-way ANOVA with Sidak's multiple comparisons tests. Entries here come from immuneACCESS through TCRdb and include only in-frame sequences with V and J called. Some clones fail to appear in such tables; in the studies checked, an unresolved V gene covers under half of the shortfall, and the cause of the remainder is unknown. V, J and clone size are taken as reported in that table, and D and trimming were inferred from the DNA itself. The sample table lists around 190,000 clones, almost 90% of them with a count of one. Of the sample, more than 0.4% is held by the ten largest clones.

The chain joins TRBV5-5 to TRBJ2-7, with the D call perhaps TRBD1 or TRBD2, each one matching 7 bases. The sample consisted of peripheral blood, taken on day 0 of AZD1222 vaccination. This sequence originates from an adult in good health. The nucleotide sequence reads TGTGCCAGCAGCCAGGGGGAGGGCGGGGCCGAGCAGTACTTC. Its amino acids are CASSQGEGGAEQYF.